The 20 T cell receptor beta chains given below trace back to one sample, sequenced in a study of multiple sclerosis patients with progressive multifocal leukoencephalopathy. Time point here: around 13 months of natalizumab therapy. The table came from immunoSEQ multiplex PCR; TCRdb's copy has only in-frame clones and leaves some out. Of around 27,000 clones detected, 90% appear once; the ten largest clones hold 1.3%. Sequencing used PBMCs, obtained from a patient treated with natalizumab. The receptors here all came from a human donor with multiple sclerosis.

The chain combines TRBV7-7 with TRBJ2-7; TRBD1 agrees at 11 bases. Germline lookup yields CDR1 SSHAT and CDR2 FNYEAQ (reference sequence). The V gene end was trimmed by 3 bases and the J gene end by 0 bases; junction bases not matched to a gene: 1. CDR3 length equals 15 residues. The CDR3 sequence is CASSLGTGGSYEQYF. The CDR3 DNA follows: TGTGCCAGCAGCTTGGGGACAGGGGGCTCCTACGAGCAGTACTTC.

V and J are TRBV2 and TRBJ2-7, with TRBD1 matching over 8 bases. This CDR3 is 14 amino acids long. Trimming took 5 bases from V and 5 from J; bases not matched to a gene: 8. Germline CDR1 reads SNHLY; CDR2 reads FYNNEI. The CDR3 DNA reads TGTGCCAGCAGTCATCCGGACAGGGCAAACGAGCAGTACTTC. Translation gives CASSHPDRANEQYF.

This chain connects TRBV15 to TRBJ2-1; 10 nucleotides match TRBD2. This CDR3 spans 17 amino acids. V trimming: 0 bases; J trimming: 8 bases; junction bases outside the gene matches: 10. Germline loops: CDR1 LNHNV, CDR2 YYDKDF (reference sequence). CDR3 in amino acids: CATSRDDLSGGTDEQFF. CDR3 coding DNA: TGTGCCACCAGCAGAGACGACCTTAGCGGGGGGACCGATGAGCAGTTCTTC.

This rearrangement joins TRBV19 to TRBJ2-3; D uncertain. Per germline, CDR1 LNHDA and CDR2 SQIVND (reference sequence). This CDR3 is 15 amino acids long. V was cut by 7 bases and J by 0 bases, with 14 bases left in between. The CDR3 region has the DNA TGTGCCAGTACCCGAGAACTATCTAGCACAGATACGCAGTATTTT. This encodes CASTRELSSTDTQYF.

This clone has only one observation. V is TRBV7-2 and J is TRBJ2-3; tentative D call: TRBD1 (6 bases). The CDR3 length is 15 residues. Trimming pared 4 bases from V and 11 bases from J, leaving 22 bases between. Germline CDR1 is SGHTA and CDR2 is FQGNSA. The CDR3 region has the DNA TGTGCCAGCAGCTACACACCATTGGGGACATTGGGGCAGTATTTT. This gives the protein CASSYTPLGTLGQYF.

The chain joins TRBV14 to TRBJ2-1, with D tentatively TRBD1 (5 bases). The V and J ends lost 1 base and 10 bases respectively, with 11 bases between them. CDR3 length equals 13 residues. Germline-derived CDR1 and CDR2 are SGHDN and FVKESK. In nucleotides, the CDR3 is TGTGCCAGCAGCCAAGCGGCTTCAGGGGAGCAGTTCTTC. This encodes CASSQAASGEQFF.

V and J are TRBV13 and TRBJ2-1; D not resolved. V was cut by 5 bases and J by 1 base, with 15 bases left in between. The CDR3 runs to 16 residues. CDR1 is PRHDT and CDR2 is FYEKMQ in the germline V gene (reference sequence). The CDR3 spells CASSRGLDLSYNEQFF. The CDR3, as DNA: TGTGCCAGCAGCCGTGGCCTAGACCTTTCCTACAATGAGCAGTTCTTC.

The V gene is TRBV12-5, the J gene TRBJ1-6; 7 bases map to TRBD1. The trim removed 6 bases at V and 4 bases at J, leaving 3 bases unmatched. Germline V gene data show CDR1 as LGHNT and CDR2 as FRNRAP. The CDR3 length is 14 residues. The CDR3 protein is CASGPGQYNSPLHF. CDR3 sequence (DNA): TGTGCTAGTGGCCCGGGACAGTATAATTCACCCCTCCACTTT.

The chain joins TRBV9 to TRBJ2-1; D is possibly TRBD2 (5 bases). Germline CDR1 is SGDLS and CDR2 is YYNGEE. V was trimmed by 3 bases and J by 0 bases, leaving 10 bases between them. The CDR3 has 15 residues. The CDR3 loop reads CASSDVGSSYNEQFF. CDR3 nucleotides: TGTGCCAGCAGCGACGTTGGGAGCTCCTACAATGAGCAGTTCTTC.

The V gene is TRBV9, the J gene TRBJ2-7; 9 bases agree with TRBD1. Germline CDR1 is SGDLS and CDR2 is YYNGEE. The CDR3 is 15 amino acids. V lost 1 base to trimming and J lost 4 bases; unmatched junction nucleotides: 6. The CDR3 nucleotides read TGTGCCAGCAGCGTACAGGGACAGGGTGGGTACGAGCAGTACTTC. Translating gives CASSVQGQGGYEQYF.

The chain employs TRBV27 and TRBJ1-6, with unresolved D. CDR3 size: 15 residues. The V gene's germline CDR1 is MNHEY and CDR2 SMNVEV (reference sequence). The V end was cut by 2 bases, the J end by 4 bases, with 9 bases between. The CDR3 region has the DNA TGTGCCAGCAGTTTACTCCAGGCATATAATTCACCCCTCCACTTT. Translating it yields CASSLLQAYNSPLHF.

Remarks on this clone: This CDR3 is also generated by other DNA sequences in the sample. The J gene is TRBJ2-5, the V gene TRBV7-9, with TRBD2 matching over 8 bases. With 4 bases clipped from V and 4 bases from J, the junction kept 11 bases outside the gene matches. Germline assignment: CDR1 SEHNR and CDR2 FQNEAQ (reference sequence). The CDR3 is 16 residues long. CDR3 bases: TGTGCCAGCAGCTCAGTTGGGGCGGGGGGCCGAGAGACCCAGTACTTC. Translated, it gives CASSSVGAGGRETQYF.

The chain is built from TRBV5-6 and TRBJ2-5, with D maybe TRBD2 (5 bases). CDR3 length: 12 residues. V was trimmed by 7 bases and J by 4 bases, leaving 11 bases between them. Germline V gene data show CDR1 as SGHDT and CDR2 as YYEEEE. The CDR3 sequence: CASGPAGETQYF. The CDR3 region has the DNA TGTGCCAGCGGGCCGGCGGGAGAGACCCAGTACTTC.

The chain has TRBV19 and TRBJ1-2; 8 bases agree with TRBD1. Germline CDR1 and CDR2: LNHDA and SQIVND (reference sequence). The CDR3 spans 13 residues. V dropped 6 bases and J dropped 3; count of bases not matched to a gene: 3. As DNA, the CDR3 is TGTGCCAGTAGGAAGGACAGGGACTATGGCTACACCTTC. Its translation is CASRKDRDYGYTF.

This chain joins TRBV18 and TRBJ2-5; D not certain. The CDR3 loop spans 15 amino acids. V dropped 4 bases and J dropped 4 bases, with 16 bases sitting between them. CDR1 KGHSH and CDR2 LQKENI come from the germline V gene. CDR3 residues: CASSQELTIRETQYF. The CDR3 DNA follows: TGTGCCAGCTCACAGGAGTTAACAATAAGAGAGACCCAGTACTTC.

The CDR3 protein is CASSGTRQGWRNQPQHF. The DNA of the CDR3 is TGTGCCAGCAGTGGAACGCGACAGGGTTGGCGCAATCAGCCCCAGCATTTT. The J gene is TRBJ1-5, the V gene TRBV28, with 7 bases lining up with TRBD1. The germline V gene encodes CDR1 MDHEN and CDR2 SYDVKM. CDR3 length equals 17 residues. J gave up 2 bases and V 5 bases, and 12 bases lay outside the gene matches.

The rearrangement uses TRBV11-2 and TRBJ1-1; D not resolved. In germline, CDR1 is SGHAT, CDR2 FQNNGV. The CDR3 is 12 residues long. V was cut by 3 bases and J by 7 bases, with 9 bases left in between. CDR3 loop: CASSFSRGEAFF. CDR3 in DNA: TGTGCCAGCAGCTTTAGCCGGGGTGAAGCTTTCTTT.

V gene TRBV7-9 combines with J gene TRBJ1-2; possibly TRBD1 for D (6 bases). Deletions cut 5 bases from V and 8 bases from J, with 21 bases between. The CDR3 runs to 15 residues. The germline gives CDR1 SEHNR, CDR2 FQNEAQ (reference sequence). CDR3 in DNA: TGTGCCAGCAGCCCATCTTATAGTGGGGGGGGCGGCTACACCTTC. It specifies CASSPSYSGGGGYTF.

The rearrangement uses TRBV7-9 and TRBJ2-5; 8 positions agree with TRBD1. This CDR3 is 19 amino acids long. The junction had 14 bases not matched to a gene; V was cut back by 2 bases and J by 0 bases. Germline V gene data show CDR1 as SEHNR and CDR2 as FQNEAQ (reference sequence). DNA of the CDR3: TGTGCCAGCAGCTTAAATACTAGGACAGGGCCCCAGTACCAAGAGACCCAGTACTTC. Residues: CASSLNTRTGPQYQETQYF.

The chain has TRBV10-3 and TRBJ2-2, with D perhaps being TRBD1 or TRBD2 (6 bases each). V lost 10 bases to trimming and J lost 9 bases, with 18 bases between them. This CDR3 has 13 residues. Germline CDR1 reads ENHRY; CDR2 reads SYGVKD. The CDR3 loop is CATHLGGRRELFF. CDR3 DNA sequence: TGTGCCACCCACTTAGGGGGGCGGAGGGAGCTGTTTTTT.